This is a list of T cell receptor beta chains from one sample in a study of T cell responses to AZD1222 COVID-19 vaccine. Clones were read by immunoSEQ multiplex PCR, and TCRdb kept only the in-frame ones, dropping some. The repertoire holds some 96,000 clones, with around nine tenths as singletons. This specimen was peripheral blood, taken on day 0 of AZD1222 vaccination. Receptors were obtained from an adult in good health. The CDR3 runs from the conserved cysteine through the conserved F or W. D genes are given only for firm matches. For some rows the clone size is stated as once, few or many, or as a class when expanded; others skip it.

J: TRBJ1-5
V: TRBV5-1
size: NA
D: NA
DNA: TGCGCCAGCAGCATAGGAGGGGAACAGCCCCAGCATTTT
CDR3: CASSIGGEQPQHF

J: TRBJ1-4
V: TRBV15
size: few
D: TRBD1
DNA: TGTGCCACCGGCCGGGACAGGGGCTCTGCAACTAATGAAAAACTGTTTTTT
CDR3: CATGRDRGSATNEKLFF

J: TRBJ2-3
V: TRBV6-4
size: NA
D: NA
DNA: TGTGCCAGCAGTGACTCGGCAGGAACCACAGATACGCAGTATTTT
CDR3: CASSDSAGTTDTQYF

J: TRBJ1-4
V: TRBV7-9
size: NA
D: NA
DNA: TGTGCCAGCAGCTTGACCGGGACTGCAAATGAAAAACTGTTTTTT
CDR3: CASSLTGTANEKLFF

J: TRBJ1-2
V: TRBV6-5
size: NA
D: TRBD1
DNA: TGTGCCAGCAGGTGGACAGGGGGCGGCGGCTACACCTTC
CDR3: CASRWTGGGGYTF

J: TRBJ2-7
V: TRBV11-3
size: NA
D: NA
DNA: TGTGCCAGCAGCAGGGGGGTTTCCCACGAGCAGTACTTC
CDR3: CASSRGVSHEQYF

J: TRBJ1-6
V: TRBV27
size: NA
D: TRBD1
DNA: TGTGCCAGCAGTGCGACGCAGGGGGCTTATTCACCCCTCCACTTT
CDR3: CASSATQGAYSPLHF

J: TRBJ2-1
V: TRBV3-1/TRBV3-2
size: NA
D: TRBD2
DNA: TGTGCCAGCAGCCCATCGGCCGGCCTAGCGGGATTCGATGAGCAGTTCTTC
CDR3: CASSPSAGLAGFDEQFF

J: TRBJ2-7
V: TRBV29-1
size: NA
D: TRBD1
DNA: TGCAGCGTTCGCACGATGGGACAGGGCTACGAGCAGTACTTC
CDR3: CSVRTMGQGYEQYF

J: TRBJ2-5
V: TRBV2
size: NA
D: NA
DNA: TGTGCCAGCAGTCGGGACTCCAAAGAGACCCAGTACTTC
CDR3: CASSRDSKETQYF